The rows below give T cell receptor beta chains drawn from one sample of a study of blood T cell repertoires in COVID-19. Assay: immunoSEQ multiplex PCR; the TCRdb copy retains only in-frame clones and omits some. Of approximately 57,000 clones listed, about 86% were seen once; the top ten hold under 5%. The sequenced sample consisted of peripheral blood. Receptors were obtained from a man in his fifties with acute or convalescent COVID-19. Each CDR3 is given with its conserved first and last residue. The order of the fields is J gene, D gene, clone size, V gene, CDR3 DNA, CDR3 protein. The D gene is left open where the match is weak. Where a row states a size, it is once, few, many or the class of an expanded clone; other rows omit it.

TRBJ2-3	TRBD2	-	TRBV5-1	TGCGCCAGCAGCTTGGGACTAGCAAGCACAGATACGCAGTATTTT	CASSLGLASTDTQYF
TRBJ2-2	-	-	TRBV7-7	TGTGCTAGCAGCTACGCGGGGGCCCCACCCGGGGAGCTGTTTTTT	CASSYAGAPPGELFF
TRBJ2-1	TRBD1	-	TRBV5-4	TGTGCCAGCAGCGCGGGACAGGGGGCCTGGAATGAGCAGTTCTTC	CASSAGQGAWNEQFF
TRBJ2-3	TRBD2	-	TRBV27	TGTGCCAGCAGTTTGATAGCGGGGGGGCGTGCAGATACGCAGTATTTT	CASSLIAGGRADTQYF
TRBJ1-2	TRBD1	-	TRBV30	TGTGCCTGGAGCTTCCGGGACAGGGGTGCTGGCTACACCTTC	CAWSFRDRGAGYTF
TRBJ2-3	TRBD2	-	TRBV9	TGTGCCAGCAACTCCGGAAGCGGGGGGAGGCCAGATACGCAGTATTTT	CASNSGSGGRPDTQYF
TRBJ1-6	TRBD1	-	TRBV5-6	TGTGCCAGCAGCGAAGACAGGGCATATAATTCACCCCTCCACTTT	CASSEDRAYNSPLHF
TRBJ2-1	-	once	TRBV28	TGTGCCAGCAGGGAGGGACGCGTCTTGTCCTACAATGAGCAGTTCTTC	CASREGRVLSYNEQFF
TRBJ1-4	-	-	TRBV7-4	TGTGCCAGCAGCTTATGCGGGGAAACTACAACTAATGAAAAACTGTTTTTT	CASSLCGETTTNEKLFF
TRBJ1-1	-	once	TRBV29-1	TGCAGCGTCTTGGGGGCGGACACTGAAGCTTTCTTT	CSVLGADTEAFF
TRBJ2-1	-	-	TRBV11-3	TGTGCCAGCAGCTTAGATCGAGGCAGCCAATCCTACAATGAGCAGTTCTTC	CASSLDRGSQSYNEQFF
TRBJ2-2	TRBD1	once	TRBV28	TGTGCCAGCAGGTCCCCAGGACAGGGTGGCACCGGGGAGCTGTTTTTT	CASRSPGQGGTGELFF
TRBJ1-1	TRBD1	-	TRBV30	TGTGCCTGGGAGGGGGCGGGGACTGAAGCTTTCTTT	CAWEGAGTEAFF
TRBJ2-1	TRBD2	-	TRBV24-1	TGTGCCACCAGTGAAAGCGGGGGGGCTCGGGATGAGCAGTTCTTC	CATSESGGARDEQFF
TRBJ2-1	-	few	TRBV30	TGTGCCTGGACAGGGGCGGCCAATGAGCAGTTCTTC	CAWTGAANEQFF
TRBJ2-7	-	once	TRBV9	TGTGCCAGCAGCGTAGTAGCGGCCACCTACGAGCAGTACTTC	CASSVVAATYEQYF
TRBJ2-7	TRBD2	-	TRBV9	TGTGCCAGCAGCATGACTAGCGGGGCCTACGAGCAGTACTTC	CASSMTSGAYEQYF
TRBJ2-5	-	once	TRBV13	TGTGCCAGCAGCCAAGGGACATACTCTTTTAGTGAGACCCAGTACTTC	CASSQGTYSFSETQYF
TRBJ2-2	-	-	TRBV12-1	TGTGCCAGCAGCTTCCTGGAGCTGTTTTTT	CASSFLELFF
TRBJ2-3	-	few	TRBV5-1	TGCGCCAGCAGCTTTGGCCCAGATACGCAGTATTTT	CASSFGPDTQYF
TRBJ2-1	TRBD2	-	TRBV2	TGTGCCAGCAGTGATGGGACTAGCACCTACAATGAGCAGTTCTTC	CASSDGTSTYNEQFF
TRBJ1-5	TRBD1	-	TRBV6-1	TGTGCCAGCAGTGAATTTTTAGTCCGAGGGACAGCAAGGCAGCCCCAGCATTTT	CASSEFLVRGTARQPQHF
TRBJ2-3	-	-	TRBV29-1	TGCAGCGTTGTTGGACTTGAGACAGATACGCAGTATTTT	CSVVGLETDTQYF
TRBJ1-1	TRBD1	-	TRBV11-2	TGTGCCAGCAGCCCGGGACAGATCAAAGCTTTCTTT	CASSPGQIKAFF
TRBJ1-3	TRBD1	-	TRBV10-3	TGTGCCATCAGTGGGGGGACAGGCGGGAGCTCTGGAAACACCATATATTTT	CAISGGTGGSSGNTIYF
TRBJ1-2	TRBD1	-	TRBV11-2	TGTGCCAGCAGCCCTCGACAGGGGGCAGTTGATGGCTACACCTTC	CASSPRQGAVDGYTF
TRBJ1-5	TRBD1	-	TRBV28	TGTGCCAGCAGTTATCCGGGACAGGGGTTTGGCCAGCCCCAGCATTTT	CASSYPGQGFGQPQHF
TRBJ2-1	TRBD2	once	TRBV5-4	TGTGCCAGCAGCTTAGCTAGCGGGCCATCATGGAATGAGCAGTTCTTC	CASSLASGPSWNEQFF
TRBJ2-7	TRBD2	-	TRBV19	TGTGCCAGTACCTTTAGCGGGAGGGCCGGCGAGCAGTACTTC	CASTFSGRAGEQYF
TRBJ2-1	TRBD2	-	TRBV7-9	TGTGCCAGCAGGACAACAGGGAGGCCTCGCGGGGGGGATTACAATGAGCAGTTCTTC	CASRTTGRPRGGDYNEQFF
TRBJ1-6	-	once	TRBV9	TGTGCCAGCAGCGTAGGCGGTATCTCCTATAATTCACCCCTCCACTTT	CASSVGGISYNSPLHF
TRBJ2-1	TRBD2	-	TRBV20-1	TGCAGTGCTAGTATTCAAGCGGGAGGCCCTTCCTACAATGAGCAGTTCTTC	CSASIQAGGPSYNEQFF
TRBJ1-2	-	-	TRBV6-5	TGTGCCAGCAGTTACTCCGCTCGAGTTTATGGCTACACCTTC	CASSYSARVYGYTF
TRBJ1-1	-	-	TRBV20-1	TGCAGTGCTAGTAATCCCGACAGGTCAAACACTGAAGCTTTCTTT	CSASNPDRSNTEAFF
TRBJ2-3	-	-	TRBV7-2	TGTGCCAGCAGCTTAAATAGTCCGTCCACAGATACGCAGTATTTT	CASSLNSPSTDTQYF
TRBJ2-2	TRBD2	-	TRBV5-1	TGCGCCAGCAGCCATATGAGCGGGGTCGACACCGGGGAGCTGTTTTTT	CASSHMSGVDTGELFF
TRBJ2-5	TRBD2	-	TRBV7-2	TGTGCCAGCAGCCTGTCCGGGACTAGCCCGAGGGTGGCCCAGTACTTC	CASSLSGTSPRVAQYF
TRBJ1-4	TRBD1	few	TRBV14	TGTGCCAGCAGCAAAAGGTTTATCGGGACAGGGGCAGAAAAACTGTTTTTT	CASSKRFIGTGAEKLFF
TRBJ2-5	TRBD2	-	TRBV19	TGTGCCAGTAGTAGGGAAACAGAGGGCGGGGGGACCCAGTACTTC	CASSRETEGGGTQYF
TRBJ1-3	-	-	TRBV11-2	TGTGCCAGCAGCTTAGGACTGTTCTCTGGAAACACCATATATTTT	CASSLGLFSGNTIYF
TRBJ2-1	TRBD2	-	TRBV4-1	TGCGCCAGCAGCGAGCGGGAGCTATCCTACAATGAGCAGTTCTTC	CASSERELSYNEQFF
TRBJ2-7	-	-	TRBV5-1	TGCGCCAGCAGGTGGGGGGGCAGCTCCTACGAGCAGTACTTC	CASRWGGSSYEQYF
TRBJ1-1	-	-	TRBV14	TGTGCCAGCAGTCCTGACAGTTATTACACTGAAGCTTTCTTT	CASSPDSYYTEAFF
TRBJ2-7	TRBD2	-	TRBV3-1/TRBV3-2	TGTGCCAGCAGAGGGACTAGCGGGAGTCTTTACGAGCAGTACTTC	CASRGTSGSLYEQYF
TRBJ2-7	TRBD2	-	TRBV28	TGTGCCAGCAGTTTCCTAGCGGGAGGGCGAGAGCAGTACTTC	CASSFLAGGREQYF
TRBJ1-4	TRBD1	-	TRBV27	TGTGCCAGCAGTTTATCCTGGGACAGTACTCGTGAAAAACTGTTTTTT	CASSLSWDSTREKLFF
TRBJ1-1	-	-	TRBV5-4	TGTGCCAGCAGCTCGGGGGGCACTCACTTGAACACTGAAGCTTTCTTT	CASSSGGTHLNTEAFF
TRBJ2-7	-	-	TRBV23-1	TGCGCCCCAGGGACACCGCCCGAGCAGTACTTC	CAPGTPPEQYF
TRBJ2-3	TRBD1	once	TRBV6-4	TGTGCCAGCAGCCGGGACAGCGGATGGGATACGCAGTATTTT	CASSRDSGWDTQYF